Below are 8 T cell receptor beta chains sequenced from a single sample in a study of blood T cell repertoires in COVID-19. Data came from immunoSEQ multiplex PCR; TCRdb stores just in-frame clones and leaves some out. The sample has about 270,000 clones; roughly 90% are singletons. The sequenced material came from PBMCs or T cells enriched from blood (not recorded which). The origin of the receptors is a man aged 35 to 55 who had been exposed to COVID-19.

The CDR3 protein is CAWDDRENSPNYGYTF. CDR3 bases: TGTGCCTGGGACGACAGGGAAAACTCTCCTAACTATGGCTACACCTTC. The V call is TRBV30, the J call TRBJ1-2, with 7 bases matching TRBD1. After removal of 5 bases from V and 0 bases from J, the junction contained 12 bases not matched to a gene. Germline CDR1 GTSNPN, CDR2 SVGIG (reference sequence). The length of the CDR3 is 16 residues.

This chain connects TRBV11-3 to TRBJ2-1; D is unclear. The germline V gene has CDR1 SGHNT and CDR2 YENEEA. The CDR3 extends over 14 amino acids. The V gene lost 5 bases and the J gene lost 6 bases, with 14 bases spanning the gap. The CDR3 DNA sequence: TGTGCCAGCAGCCCCTCCCGAACTCCCAATGAGCAGTTCTTC. Translating it yields CASSPSRTPNEQFF. The full variable domain, in which reference TRBV11-3 and TRBJ2-1 provide the parts outside the CDR3, is EAGVVQSPRYKIIEKKQPVAFWCNPISGHNTLYWYLQNLGQGPELLIRYENEEAVDDSQLPKDRFSAERLKGVDSTLKIQPAELGDSAVYLCASSPSRTPNEQFFGPGTRLTVL.

The chain is built from TRBV28 and TRBJ2-5; TRBD2 matches at 7 bases. With V trimmed by 6 bases and J by 3 bases, 10 bases remained unmatched. CDR3 length: 15 amino acids. Per the germline V gene, CDR1 is MDHEN and CDR2 is SYDVKM. DNA of the CDR3: TGTGCCAGCAGCATCCTCTGGGAGGGGAAAGAGACCCAGTACTTC. This translates into CASSILWEGKETQYF.

The gene calls are TRBV2 and TRBJ1-5; the D gene is possibly TRBD1 (6 bases). Germline-derived CDR1 and CDR2 are SNHLY and FYNNEI. CDR3 length equals 15 residues. V shed 6 bases and J shed 4 bases, with 16 bases lying between them. The CDR3: CASRFFRDTNQPQHF. CDR3 in DNA: TGTGCCAGCAGATTTTTCCGGGACACGAATCAGCCCCAGCATTTT.

This chain uses TRBV4-1 with TRBJ2-7; 9 positions agree with TRBD1. V dropped 3 bases and J dropped 2; count of bases not matched to a gene: 2. In germline, CDR1 is MGHRA, CDR2 YSYEKL. The CDR3 covers 14 residues. The CDR3 nucleotides are TGCGCCAGCAGCCACGGACAGGGGCCCTACGAGCAGTACTTC. Protein product: CASSHGQGPYEQYF.

This chain joins TRBV10-1 and TRBJ2-3; 8 bases match TRBD1. From germline, CDR1 is WNHNN and CDR2 SYGVQD (reference sequence). Germline trimming cut 2 bases from V and 0 bases from J; bases unmatched to any gene: 1. The CDR3 has 15 residues. The CDR3 DNA follows: TGCGCCAGCAGTGAGCGGACAGGGAGCACAGATACGCAGTATTTT. This sequence encodes CASSERTGSTDTQYF.

This rearrangement joins TRBV7-2 to TRBJ2-5, with 7 bases lining up with TRBD2. The CDR3 loop spans 16 amino acids. Trimming took 1 base from V and 6 from J; bases not matched to a gene: 11. CDR1 SGHTA and CDR2 FQGNSA come from the germline V gene. CDR3 nucleotides: TGTGCCAGCAGCTTAGGGAGTGGGAGGGCCGGTCAGACCCAGTACTTC. It encodes CASSLGSGRAGQTQYF.

The rearrangement joins TRBV6-5 to TRBJ2-7; 7 nucleotides match TRBD1. The V and J ends lost 4 bases and 2 bases, in that order; junction bases with no gene match: 5. The CDR3 is made up of 14 amino acids. From germline, CDR1 is MNHEY and CDR2 SVGAGI. CDR3 sequence: CASSLGQGAYEQYF. The CDR3 region has the DNA TGTGCCAGCAGTTTGGGCCAGGGGGCCTACGAGCAGTACTTC.